This T cell receptor beta chain came from a study of response to subunit inactivated influenza vaccine. There are a few counts of this clonotype. TCRdb re-derived calls from the RT-PCR reads in MiXCR, one entry per CDR3 protein. The data hold under 550,000 distinct CDR3 sequences, with roughly 8.2% observed a single time. Trimming removed 0 bases at V and 2 bases at J, with 10 bases between. CDR3 size: 15 residues. Germline V gene lookup returns CDR1 SGHDN and CDR2 FVKESK. The V gene is TRBV14, the J gene TRBJ1-1; no definite D call. The sample here was PBMCs from blood, taken 23 to 25 months after vaccination. This TCR derives from a man aged 50-75 years who received an inactivated influenza vaccine. Here the CDR3 DNA reads TGTGCCAGCAGCCAAGATCAGACGGTTAACACTGAAGCTTTCTTT. Its translation is CASSQDQTVNTEAFF.